A single sample gave rise to the 27 T cell receptor beta chains below, sequenced in a study of blood T cell repertoires in COVID-19. The table came from immunoSEQ multiplex PCR; TCRdb's copy has only in-frame clones and leaves some out. The table lists roughly 400,000 clones, approximately 90% of them singletons. The source material was PBMCs or T cells enriched from blood (not recorded which). These receptors were collected from a woman between 18 and 30 years old who had been exposed to COVID-19.

The rearrangement links TRBV28 to TRBJ2-7; 11 positions match TRBD2. The CDR3 is 15 amino acids. Germline values: CDR1 MDHEN, CDR2 SYDVKM. Trimming took 5 bases from V and 3 from J; bases not matched to a gene: 6. The CDR3: CASSTRTSGYYEQYF. CDR3 nucleotide sequence: TGTGCCAGCAGTACAAGGACTAGCGGGTACTACGAGCAGTACTTC.

This rearrangement joins TRBV19 to TRBJ1-1; 8 bases align to TRBD1. The V gene end was trimmed by 3 bases and the J gene end by 7 bases; junction bases not matched to a gene: 1. The CDR3 consists of 12 residues. Looked up from germline, CDR1 is LNHDA and CDR2 is SQIVND (reference sequence). CDR3 loop: CASSMGTGEAFF. CDR3 sequence (DNA): TGTGCCAGTAGTATGGGGACAGGTGAAGCTTTCTTT.

This chain links TRBV28 with TRBJ2-5, with D possibly being TRBD1 (7 bases). This CDR3 has 17 amino acids. The germline CDR1 and CDR2 sequences are MDHEN and SYDVKM. The V end was cut by 2 bases, the J end by 4 bases, with 20 bases between. CDR3 nucleotide sequence: TGTGCCAGCAGTTTACAGGGGGGCGGTGGGTGGATAGAGACCCAGTACTTC. It codes for CASSLQGGGGWIETQYF.

This chain uses TRBV4-2 with TRBJ2-2, with 9 bases lining up with TRBD1. The germline gives CDR1 LGHNA, CDR2 YNFKEQ. With V trimmed by 6 bases and J by 3 bases, 2 bases remained unmatched. The CDR3 is made up of 14 amino acids. The DNA of the CDR3 is TGTGCCAGCAGAACAGGGGGCGACACCGGGGAGCTGTTTTTT. This codes for CASRTGGDTGELFF.

This clone is a singleton in its sample. The V call is TRBV9, the J call TRBJ2-5; 7 bases agree with TRBD2. J lost 5 bases, V lost 2 bases, and 9 bases had no gene match. CDR3 length: 15 residues. CDR1 is SGDLS and CDR2 is YYNGEE in the germline V gene. The CDR3 DNA sequence: TGTGCCAGCAGCGTTGGAGAGCGGGGATATGAGACCCAGTACTTC. It yields the protein CASSVGERGYETQYF.

The chain joins TRBV14 to TRBJ2-7; no reliable D call. Trimming pared 0 bases from V and 4 bases from J, leaving 10 bases between. Germline V gene sequence: CDR1 SGHDN, CDR2 FVKESK. The CDR3 length is 14 residues. CDR3 residues: CASSQDGGRYEQYF. In DNA form, the CDR3 reads TGTGCCAGCAGCCAAGACGGCGGAAGATACGAGCAGTACTTC.

The CDR3 loop reads CASNRREADNEQFF. CDR3 in DNA: TGCGCCAGCAATAGACGGGAGGCGGACAATGAGCAGTTCTTC. The gene calls are TRBV10-1 and TRBJ2-1, with 7 nucleotides matching TRBD2. The CDR3 is made up of 14 amino acids. From germline, CDR1 is WNHNN and CDR2 SYGVQD (reference sequence). Trimming took 7 bases from V and 5 from J; bases not matched to a gene: 8.

The chain carries TRBV27 and TRBJ1-1, with TRBD1 as a possible D gene (5 bases). V dropped 3 bases and J dropped 4 bases, with 12 bases sitting between them. This CDR3 is built from 14 residues. Germline CDR1 is MNHEY and CDR2 is SMNVEV (reference sequence). The CDR3 nucleotides are TGTGCCAGCAGTTTGCGGGGGATTGGCACTGAAGCTTTCTTT. It is translated as CASSLRGIGTEAFF.

This rearrangement joins TRBV10-3 to TRBJ2-1; the match to TRBD1 covers 9 bases. This CDR3 is built from 15 residues. V lost 4 bases, J lost 8 bases, and 9 bases stayed unmatched. Germline loops: CDR1 ENHRY, CDR2 SYGVKD. The CDR3 DNA reads TGTGCCATCAGTGTTAACCCGGGACAGGGAGATGAGCAGTTCTTC. Residues: CAISVNPGQGDEQFF.

The V and J genes are TRBV10-3 and TRBJ2-3; maybe TRBD1 (6 bases). This CDR3 region has 15 residues. Between the trimmed V and J ends, which lost 3 bases and 0 bases, there was a span of 10 bases. Looked up from germline, CDR1 is ENHRY and CDR2 is SYGVKD. CDR3: CAISDPGQSTDTQYF. CDR3 DNA sequence: TGTGCCATCAGTGATCCGGGACAAAGCACAGATACGCAGTATTTT.

This chain links TRBV28 with TRBJ2-1, with D possibly TRBD1 on 5 matching bases. The CDR3 is 16 residues long. V was pared by 2 bases and J by 3 bases, with 14 bases between. CDR1 and CDR2 (germline): MDHEN, SYDVKM. The CDR3 nucleotides are TGTGCCAGCAGTTTAGAAGGGGCTTCGGTCTACAATGAGCAGTTCTTC. Its protein product is CASSLEGASVYNEQFF.

This chain uses TRBV14 with TRBJ2-3; TRBD2 aligns across 9 bases. Trimming cost V 1 base and J 3 bases; bases outside gene matches: 8. The CDR3 is 17 residues long. Germline V CDR1 and CDR2: SGHDN, FVKESK. The CDR3 nucleotides read TGTGCCAGCAGCCAAGGTCGAGCGGGAGGAAAAACAGATACGCAGTATTTT. Amino acid sequence: CASSQGRAGGKTDTQYF.

This rearrangement joins TRBV6-5 to TRBJ2-5; D possibly corresponds to TRBD1 (5 bases). CDR1 is MNHEY and CDR2 is SVGAGI in the germline V gene. This CDR3 comprises 14 residues. Trimming took 0 bases from V and 2 from J, leaving 7 bases between them. Here the CDR3 DNA reads TGTGCCAGCAGTTACTCCCAGGGTCAAGAGACCCAGTACTTC. It translates to CASSYSQGQETQYF.

The chain joins TRBV7-8 to TRBJ2-7; the match to TRBD1 covers 11 bases. Trimming cost V 5 bases and J 2 bases; bases outside gene matches: 8. The CDR3 extends over 16 amino acids. The germline gives CDR1 SGHVS, CDR2 FQNEAQ. The CDR3 protein is CASSRELGQGAYEQYF. DNA for the CDR3: TGTGCCAGCAGCCGGGAGCTGGGACAGGGGGCCTACGAGCAGTACTTC.

This sequence joins TRBV7-9 and TRBJ2-7; the match to TRBD1 covers 9 bases. This CDR3 has 14 residues. J gave up 5 bases and V 1 base, and 3 bases lay outside the gene matches. Germline CDR1 reads SEHNR; CDR2 reads FQNEAQ (reference sequence). DNA for the CDR3: TGTGCCAGCAGCTTAGGACAGGGGGTCCACGAGCAGTACTTC. As protein: CASSLGQGVHEQYF.

The chain joins TRBV7-8 to TRBJ2-1, with 8 bases aligning to TRBD1. Germline CDR1 and CDR2: SGHVS and FQNEAQ. After removal of 2 bases from V and 3 bases from J, the junction contained 12 bases not matched to a gene. The CDR3 spans 18 residues. Here the CDR3 reads CASSLFFPGQVYYNEQFF. In nucleotides, the CDR3 is TGTGCCAGCAGCTTATTTTTCCCGGGACAGGTTTACTACAATGAGCAGTTCTTC. The full variable domain, its missing parts supplied by reference TRBV7-8 and TRBJ2-1, is GAGVSQSPRYKVAKRGQDVALRCDPISGHVSLFWYQQALGQGPEFLTYFQNEAQLDKSGLPSDRFFAERPEGSVSTLKIQRTQQEDSAVYLCASSLFFPGQVYYNEQFFGPGTRLTVL.

The J gene is TRBJ1-3, the V gene TRBV7-9, with D perhaps TRBD1 (5 bases). V was pared by 4 bases and J by 0 bases, with 7 bases between. The germline V gene encodes CDR1 SEHNR and CDR2 FQNEAQ (reference sequence). The CDR3 covers 14 residues. The CDR3 here is CASSSGGSGNTIYF. CDR3 nucleotides: TGTGCCAGCAGCTCCGGGGGCTCTGGAAACACCATATATTTT.

This chain uses TRBV4-3 with TRBJ2-1; 10 bases fit TRBD2. CDR3 length: 17 amino acids. The ends lost 1 base at V and 4 bases at J; junction bases unmatched: 7. The V gene's germline CDR1 is LGHNA and CDR2 YSLEER. CDR3 coding DNA: TGCGCCAGCAGCCAAGCCCCAAGACTAGCGGGTTACAATGAGCAGTTCTTC. This translates into CASSQAPRLAGYNEQFF.

This sequence joins TRBV28 and TRBJ1-3, with 7 bases fitting TRBD1. The V segment lost 5 bases and the J segment 0 bases; nucleotides outside the gene matches: 10. CDR3 length: 17 residues. Germline values: CDR1 MDHEN, CDR2 SYDVKM. CDR3 nucleotide sequence: TGTGCCAGCAGTAACTTGGACAGGCCGACCTCTGGAAACACCATATATTTT. Protein sequence: CASSNLDRPTSGNTIYF.

This chain uses TRBV6-4 with TRBJ1-1, with 8 nucleotides matching TRBD1. CDR1 is MRHNA, CDR2 SNTAGT, per germline. J lost 7 bases, V lost 11 bases, and 3 bases had no gene match. The CDR3 spans 10 residues. The CDR3 DNA is TGTGCCCGCGGACAGGGTGAAGCTTTCTTT. Translation: CARGQGEAFF.

This chain joins TRBV27 and TRBJ1-3; the D is unclear. V was shortened by 8 bases and J by 0 bases, with 14 bases between the two germline ends. This CDR3 has 15 amino acids. CDR1 and CDR2 (germline): MNHEY, SMNVEV (reference sequence). The CDR3: CASCPSWSSGNTIYF. DNA of the CDR3: TGTGCCAGCTGCCCGTCTTGGAGCTCTGGAAACACCATATATTTT.

This clone was detected only once. The chain carries TRBV9 and TRBJ2-1, with 10 bases aligning to TRBD2. J lost 2 bases, V lost 4 bases, and 3 bases had no gene match. In germline, CDR1 is SGDLS, CDR2 YYNGEE. The CDR3 extends over 15 amino acids. The CDR3 loop reads CASSLGLATYNEQFF. CDR3 DNA sequence: TGTGCCAGCAGCTTGGGACTAGCGACCTACAATGAGCAGTTCTTC.

This chain uses TRBV30 with TRBJ1-1; D not certain. CDR1 is GTSNPN and CDR2 is SVGIG in the germline V gene (reference sequence). Trimming removed 3 bases at V and 4 bases at J, with 6 bases between. The CDR3 runs to 11 residues. The CDR3 is CAWSGVTEAFF. In DNA form, the CDR3 reads TGTGCCTGGAGCGGTGTCACTGAAGCTTTCTTT.

This clone was seen a few times. The J gene is TRBJ2-5, the V gene TRBV28, with 8 bases identical to TRBD2. Trimming took 7 bases from V and 3 from J; bases not matched to a gene: 10. Germline-derived CDR1 and CDR2 are MDHEN and SYDVKM. This CDR3 region has 15 residues. DNA for the CDR3: TGTGCCAGCAAGGACGGTGGGCGGGGGGAAGAGACCCAGTACTTC. Its protein is CASKDGGRGEETQYF.

The chain links TRBV3-1 (or the pseudogene TRBV3-2) to TRBJ1-1; no clear D gene. Trimming left V 4 bases short and J 5 bases short, with 17 bases between. Germline lookup yields CDR1 LGHDT and CDR2 YNNKEL (reference sequence). There are 15 residues in the CDR3. As DNA, the CDR3 is TGTGCCAGCAGCCCCCGGGGAGGGCCGGGGACTGAAGCTTTCTTT. Translation gives CASSPRGGPGTEAFF.

This chain links TRBV3-1 (or the pseudogene TRBV3-2) with TRBJ1-6; D is unresolved. This CDR3 contains 14 residues. The V gene lost 6 bases and the J gene lost 8 bases, with 14 bases spanning the gap. CDR1 and CDR2 from the germline V gene are LGHDT and YNNKEL (reference sequence). CDR3 loop: CASRDRGTDSPLHF. CDR3 DNA: TGTGCCAGCAGGGACCGGGGAACAGATTCACCCCTCCACTTT.

V usage is TRBV28 and J usage is TRBJ1-1; the D gene is possibly TRBD1 (5 bases). The CDR3 is 14 residues long. The V and J ends lost 5 bases and 6 bases respectively, with 16 bases between them. The V gene's germline CDR1 is MDHEN and CDR2 SYDVKM. CDR3 nucleotide sequence: TGTGCCAGCAGTCCCGCCGGGGGGGTGGCTGAAGCTTTCTTT. The encoded protein is CASSPAGGVAEAFF.